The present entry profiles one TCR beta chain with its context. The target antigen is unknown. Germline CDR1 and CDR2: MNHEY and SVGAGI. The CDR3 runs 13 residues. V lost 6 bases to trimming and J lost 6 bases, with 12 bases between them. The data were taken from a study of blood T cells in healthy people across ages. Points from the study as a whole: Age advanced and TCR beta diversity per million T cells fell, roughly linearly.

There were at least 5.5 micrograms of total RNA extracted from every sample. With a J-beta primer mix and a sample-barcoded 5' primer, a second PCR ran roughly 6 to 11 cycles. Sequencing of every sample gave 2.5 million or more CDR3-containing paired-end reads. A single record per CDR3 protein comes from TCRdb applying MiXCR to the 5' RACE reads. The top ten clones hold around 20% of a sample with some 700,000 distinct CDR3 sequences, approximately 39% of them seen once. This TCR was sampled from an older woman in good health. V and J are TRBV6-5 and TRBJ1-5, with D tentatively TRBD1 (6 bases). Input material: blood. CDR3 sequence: CASRFQQGQPQHF. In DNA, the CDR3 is TGTGCCAGCAGATTCCAACAGGGTCAGCCCCAGCATTTT.